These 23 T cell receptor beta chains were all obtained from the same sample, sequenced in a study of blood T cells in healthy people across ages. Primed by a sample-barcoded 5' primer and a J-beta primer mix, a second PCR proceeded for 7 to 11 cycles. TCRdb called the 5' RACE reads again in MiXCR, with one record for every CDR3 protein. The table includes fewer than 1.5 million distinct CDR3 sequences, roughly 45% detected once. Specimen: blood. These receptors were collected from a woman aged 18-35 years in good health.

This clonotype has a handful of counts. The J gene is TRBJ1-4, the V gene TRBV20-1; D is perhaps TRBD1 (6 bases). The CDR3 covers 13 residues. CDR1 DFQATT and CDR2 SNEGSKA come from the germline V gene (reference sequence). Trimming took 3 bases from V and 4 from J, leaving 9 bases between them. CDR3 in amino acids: CSARGADNEKLFF. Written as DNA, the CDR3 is TGCAGTGCTAGGGGGGCAGATAATGAAAAACTGTTTTTT.

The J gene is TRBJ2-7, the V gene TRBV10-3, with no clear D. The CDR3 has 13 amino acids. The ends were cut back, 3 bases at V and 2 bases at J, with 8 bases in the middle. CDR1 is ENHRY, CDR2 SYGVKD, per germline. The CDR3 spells CAISDGAPYEQYF. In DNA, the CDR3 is TGTGCCATCAGTGACGGAGCCCCCTACGAGCAGTACTTC.

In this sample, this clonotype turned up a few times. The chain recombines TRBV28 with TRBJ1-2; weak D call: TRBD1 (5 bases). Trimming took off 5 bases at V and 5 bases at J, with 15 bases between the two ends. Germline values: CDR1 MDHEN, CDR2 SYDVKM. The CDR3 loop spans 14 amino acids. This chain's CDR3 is CASSPSGPLYGYTF. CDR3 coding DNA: TGTGCCAGCAGTCCCTCGGGGCCCCTTTATGGCTACACCTTC.

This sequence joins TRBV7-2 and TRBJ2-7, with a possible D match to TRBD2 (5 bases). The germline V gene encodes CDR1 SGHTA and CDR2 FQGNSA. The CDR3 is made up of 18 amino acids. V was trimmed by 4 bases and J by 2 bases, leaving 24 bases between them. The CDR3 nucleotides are TGTGCCAGCAGCTCGACCCGATCGGTGCGGGCCTTGACCTACGAGCAGTACTTC. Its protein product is CASSSTRSVRALTYEQYF.

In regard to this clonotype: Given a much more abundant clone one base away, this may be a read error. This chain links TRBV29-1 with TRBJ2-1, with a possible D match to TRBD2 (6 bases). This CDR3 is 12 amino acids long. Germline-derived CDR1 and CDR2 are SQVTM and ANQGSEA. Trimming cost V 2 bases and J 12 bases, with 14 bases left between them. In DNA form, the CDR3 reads TGCAGCGTTGAACTAGCGTTAGATGGGCAGTTCTTC. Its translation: CSVELALDGQFF.

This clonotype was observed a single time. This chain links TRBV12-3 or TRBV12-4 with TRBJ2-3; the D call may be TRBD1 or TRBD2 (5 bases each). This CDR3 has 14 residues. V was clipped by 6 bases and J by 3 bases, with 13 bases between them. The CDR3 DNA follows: TGTGCCAGCAGCCGGGGCCTTATTACAGATACGCAGTATTTT. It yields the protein CASSRGLITDTQYF.

DNA of the CDR3: TGTGCCAGCAGCCCCTCCGACCGAATTAACACTGAAGCTTTCTTT. It is translated as CASSPSDRINTEAFF. The gene calls are TRBV12-3 or TRBV12-4 and TRBJ1-1; D gene ambiguous. The V and J ends lost 6 bases and 2 bases respectively, with 16 bases between them. The CDR3 totals 15 residues.

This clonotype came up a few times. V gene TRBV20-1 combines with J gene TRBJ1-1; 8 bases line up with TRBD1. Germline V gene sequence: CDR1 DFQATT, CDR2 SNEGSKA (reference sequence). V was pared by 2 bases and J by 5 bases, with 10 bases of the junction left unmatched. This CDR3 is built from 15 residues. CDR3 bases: TGCAGTGCTAGACGGTATCAGGGGGCGGTTACTGAAGCTTTCTTT. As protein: CSARRYQGAVTEAFF.

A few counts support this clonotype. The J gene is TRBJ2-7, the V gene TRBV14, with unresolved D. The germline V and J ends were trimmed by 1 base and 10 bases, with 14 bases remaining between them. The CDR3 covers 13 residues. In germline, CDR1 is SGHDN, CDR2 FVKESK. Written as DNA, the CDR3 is TGTGCCAGCAGCCAAGGTACAGTGGTGGACCAGTACTTC. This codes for CASSQGTVVDQYF.

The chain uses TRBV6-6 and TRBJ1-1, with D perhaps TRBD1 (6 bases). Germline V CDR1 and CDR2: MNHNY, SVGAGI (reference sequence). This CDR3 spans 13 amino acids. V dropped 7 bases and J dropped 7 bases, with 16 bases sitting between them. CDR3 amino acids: CASNSLPDSEAFF. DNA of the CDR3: TGTGCCAGCAACTCCCTACCGGACAGTGAAGCTTTCTTT.

In DNA, the CDR3 is TGTGCCAGCATCCCCCGGGACAGGGGGTCAGAGACCCAGTACTTC. Its protein product is CASIPRDRGSETQYF. The chain combines TRBV6-2 or TRBV6-3 with TRBJ2-5; 11 bases are shared with TRBD1. This CDR3 contains 15 residues. Trimming at V came to 7 bases and at J to 4 bases, leaving 8 bases not matched to a gene. Germline loops: CDR1 MNHEY, CDR2 SVGEGT.

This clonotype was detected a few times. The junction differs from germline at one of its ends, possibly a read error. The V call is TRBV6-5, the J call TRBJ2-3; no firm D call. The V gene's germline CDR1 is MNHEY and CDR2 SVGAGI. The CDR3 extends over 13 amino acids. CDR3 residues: CASSDSMAATQYF. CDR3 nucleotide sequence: TGTGCCAGCAGTGACTCGATGGCGGCTACGCAGTATTTT.

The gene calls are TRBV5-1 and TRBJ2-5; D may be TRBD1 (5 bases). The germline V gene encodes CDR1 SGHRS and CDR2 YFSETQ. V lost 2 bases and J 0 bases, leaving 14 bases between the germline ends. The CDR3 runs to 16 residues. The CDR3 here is CASSFGQTSYQETQYF. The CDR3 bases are TGCGCCAGCAGCTTCGGACAAACCTCGTACCAAGAGACCCAGTACTTC.

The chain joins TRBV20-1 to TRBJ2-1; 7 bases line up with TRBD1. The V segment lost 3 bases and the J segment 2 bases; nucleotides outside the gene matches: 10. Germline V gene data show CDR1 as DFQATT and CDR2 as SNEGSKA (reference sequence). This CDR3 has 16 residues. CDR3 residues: CSASDRDLLTYNEQFF. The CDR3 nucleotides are TGCAGTGCTAGTGACAGGGACCTCCTGACCTACAATGAGCAGTTCTTC.

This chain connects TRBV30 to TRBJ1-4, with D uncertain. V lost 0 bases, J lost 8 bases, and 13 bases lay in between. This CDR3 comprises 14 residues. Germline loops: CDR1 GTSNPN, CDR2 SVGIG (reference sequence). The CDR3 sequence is CAWSVVGSGEKLFF. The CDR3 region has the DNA TGTGCCTGGAGTGTTGTGGGGAGTGGGGAAAAACTGTTTTTT.

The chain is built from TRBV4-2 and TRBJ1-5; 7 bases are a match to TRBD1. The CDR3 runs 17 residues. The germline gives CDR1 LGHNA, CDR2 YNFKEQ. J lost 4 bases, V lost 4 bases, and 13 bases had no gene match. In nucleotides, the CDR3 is TGTGCCAGCAGCCGACGACAGGGTCCCAACCCGAATCAGCCCCAGCATTTT. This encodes CASSRRQGPNPNQPQHF.

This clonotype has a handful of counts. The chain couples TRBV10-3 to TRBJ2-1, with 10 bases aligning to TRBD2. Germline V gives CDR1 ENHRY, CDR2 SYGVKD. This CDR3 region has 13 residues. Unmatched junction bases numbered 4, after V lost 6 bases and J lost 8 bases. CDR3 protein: CAISGTSAHEQFF. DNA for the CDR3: TGTGCCATCAGCGGGACTAGCGCCCATGAGCAGTTCTTC.

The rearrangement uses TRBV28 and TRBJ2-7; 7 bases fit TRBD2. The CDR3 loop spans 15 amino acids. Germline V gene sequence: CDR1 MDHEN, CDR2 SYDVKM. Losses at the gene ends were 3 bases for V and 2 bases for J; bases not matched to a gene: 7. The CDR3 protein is CASSLGLAVPYEQYF. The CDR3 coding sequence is TGTGCCAGCAGTTTGGGGCTAGCGGTACCCTACGAGCAGTACTTC.

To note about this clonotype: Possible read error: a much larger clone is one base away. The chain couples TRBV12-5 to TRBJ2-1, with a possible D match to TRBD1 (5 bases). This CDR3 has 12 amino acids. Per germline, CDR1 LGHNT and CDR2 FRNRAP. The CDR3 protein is CARGLGHGEQFF. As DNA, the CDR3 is TGTGCTAGGGGTTTGGGGCACGGTGAGCAGTTCTTC.

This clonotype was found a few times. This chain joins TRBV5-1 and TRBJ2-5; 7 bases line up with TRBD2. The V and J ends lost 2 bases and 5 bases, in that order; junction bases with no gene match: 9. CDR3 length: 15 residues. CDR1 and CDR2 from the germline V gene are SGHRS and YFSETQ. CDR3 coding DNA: TGCGCCAGCAGCTTCCAGCTAATTAGCGGGGAGACCCAGTACTTC. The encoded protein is CASSFQLISGETQYF.

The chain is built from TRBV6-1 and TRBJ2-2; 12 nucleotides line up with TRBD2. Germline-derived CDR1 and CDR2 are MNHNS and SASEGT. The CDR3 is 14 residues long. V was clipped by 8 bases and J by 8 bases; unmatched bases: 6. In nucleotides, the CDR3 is TGTGCCAGCTGGCCTAGCGGGGGGGGAGGGGAGCTGTTTTTT. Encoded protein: CASWPSGGGGELFF.

The DNA for the CDR3 is TGTGCCAGCAGCCAAATAGCGGGAGTGAACAAAAACATTCAGTACTTC. The encoded protein is CASSQIAGVNKNIQYF. J is TRBJ2-4 and V is TRBV4-2; TRBD2 agrees at 9 bases. The V and J ends lost 2 bases and 3 bases, in that order; junction bases with no gene match: 5. Germline-derived CDR1 and CDR2 are LGHNA and YNFKEQ. This CDR3 comprises 16 residues.

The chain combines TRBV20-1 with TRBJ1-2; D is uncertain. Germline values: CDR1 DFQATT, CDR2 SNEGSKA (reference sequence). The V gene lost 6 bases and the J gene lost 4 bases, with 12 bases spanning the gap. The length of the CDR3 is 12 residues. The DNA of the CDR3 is TGCAGTGCGGAACATGAATTCTATGGCTACACCTTC. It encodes CSAEHEFYGYTF.